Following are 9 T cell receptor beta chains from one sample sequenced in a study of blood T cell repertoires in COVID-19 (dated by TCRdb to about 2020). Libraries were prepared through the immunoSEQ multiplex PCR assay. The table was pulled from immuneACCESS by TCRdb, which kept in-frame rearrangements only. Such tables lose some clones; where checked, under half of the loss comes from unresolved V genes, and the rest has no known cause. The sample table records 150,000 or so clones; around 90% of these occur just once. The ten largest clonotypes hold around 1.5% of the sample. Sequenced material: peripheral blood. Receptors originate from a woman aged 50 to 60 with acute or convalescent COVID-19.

The CDR3 DNA reads as TGTGCCAGCAGCACCAGGGGGTATGGCTACACCTTC. It yields the protein CASSTRGYGYTF. V gene TRBV9 combines with J gene TRBJ1-2; 7 bases line up with TRBD1. The CDR3 sequence is 12 residues long. Germline V lookup: CDR1 SGDLS, CDR2 YYNGEE. V trimming: 4 bases; J trimming: 5 bases; junction bases outside the gene matches: 2. The variable domain in full, with the rest retrieved from reference TRBV9 and TRBJ1-2, is DSGVTQTPKHLITATGQRVTLRCSPRSGDLSVYWYQQSLDQGLQFLIQYYNGEERAKGNILERFSAQQFPDLHSELNLSSLELGDSALYFCASSTRGYGYTFGSGTRLTVV.

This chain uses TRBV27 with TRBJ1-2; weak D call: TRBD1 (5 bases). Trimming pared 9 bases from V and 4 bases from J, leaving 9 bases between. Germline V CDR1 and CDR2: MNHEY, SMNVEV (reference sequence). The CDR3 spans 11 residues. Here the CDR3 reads CARPGFYGYTF. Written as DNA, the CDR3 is TGTGCCAGACCAGGGTTCTATGGCTACACCTTC.

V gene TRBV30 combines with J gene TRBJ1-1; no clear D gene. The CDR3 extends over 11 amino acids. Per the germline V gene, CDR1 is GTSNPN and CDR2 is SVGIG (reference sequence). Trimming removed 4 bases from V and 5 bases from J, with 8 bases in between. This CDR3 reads CAWNWETEAFF. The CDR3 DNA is TGTGCCTGGAACTGGGAGACTGAAGCTTTCTTT.

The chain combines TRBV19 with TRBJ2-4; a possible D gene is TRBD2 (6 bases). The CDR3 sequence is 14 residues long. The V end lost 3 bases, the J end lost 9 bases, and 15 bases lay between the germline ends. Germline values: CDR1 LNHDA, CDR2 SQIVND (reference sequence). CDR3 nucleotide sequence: TGTGCCAGTAGTATTGTGGGAGGAGAAGTCATTCAGTACTTC. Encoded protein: CASSIVGGEVIQYF. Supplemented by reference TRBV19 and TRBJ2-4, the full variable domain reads DGGITQSPKYLFRKEGQNVTLSCEQNLNHDAMYWYRQDPGQGLRLIYYSQIVNDFQKGDIAEGYSVSREKKESFPLTVTSAQKNPTAFYLCASSIVGGEVIQYFGAGTRLSVL.

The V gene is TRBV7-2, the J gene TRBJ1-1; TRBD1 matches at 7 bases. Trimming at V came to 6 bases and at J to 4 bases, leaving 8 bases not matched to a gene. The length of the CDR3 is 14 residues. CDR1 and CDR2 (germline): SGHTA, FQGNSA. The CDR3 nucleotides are TGTGCCAGCAGGTTTGACAGGGCAGGCACTGAAGCTTTCTTT. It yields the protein CASRFDRAGTEAFF. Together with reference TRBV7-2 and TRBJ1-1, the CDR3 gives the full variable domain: GAGVSQSPSNKVTEKGKDVELRCDPISGHTALYWYRQSLGQGLEFLIYFQGNSAPDKSGLPSDRFSAERTGGSVSTLTIQRTQQEDSAVYLCASRFDRAGTEAFFGQGTRLTVV.

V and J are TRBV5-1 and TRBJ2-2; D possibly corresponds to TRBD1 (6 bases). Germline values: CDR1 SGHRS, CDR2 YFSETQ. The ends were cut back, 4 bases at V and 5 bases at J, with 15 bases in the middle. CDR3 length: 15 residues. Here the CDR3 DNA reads TGCGCCAGCAGCCTGGACAGCGGACCTACCGGGGAGCTGTTTTTT. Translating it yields CASSLDSGPTGELFF.

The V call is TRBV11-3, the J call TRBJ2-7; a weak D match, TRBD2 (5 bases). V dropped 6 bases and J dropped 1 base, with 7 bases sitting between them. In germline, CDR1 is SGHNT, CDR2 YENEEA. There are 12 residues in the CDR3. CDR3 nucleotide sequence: TGTGCCAGCAGTCGGGGTTCCTACGAGCAGTACTTC. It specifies CASSRGSYEQYF.

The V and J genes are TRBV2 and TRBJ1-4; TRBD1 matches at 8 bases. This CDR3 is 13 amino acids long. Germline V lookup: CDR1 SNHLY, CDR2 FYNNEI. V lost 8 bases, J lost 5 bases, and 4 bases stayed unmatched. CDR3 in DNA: TGTGCCAGCGAACAGGGGGAGAATGAAAAACTGTTTTTT. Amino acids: CASEQGENEKLFF.

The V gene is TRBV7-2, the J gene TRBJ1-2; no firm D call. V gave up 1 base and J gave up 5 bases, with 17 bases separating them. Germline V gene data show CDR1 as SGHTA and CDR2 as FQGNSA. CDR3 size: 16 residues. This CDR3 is CASSLGGRGVPYGYTF. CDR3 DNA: TGTGCCAGCAGCTTAGGTGGTCGTGGAGTACCGTATGGCTACACCTTC.